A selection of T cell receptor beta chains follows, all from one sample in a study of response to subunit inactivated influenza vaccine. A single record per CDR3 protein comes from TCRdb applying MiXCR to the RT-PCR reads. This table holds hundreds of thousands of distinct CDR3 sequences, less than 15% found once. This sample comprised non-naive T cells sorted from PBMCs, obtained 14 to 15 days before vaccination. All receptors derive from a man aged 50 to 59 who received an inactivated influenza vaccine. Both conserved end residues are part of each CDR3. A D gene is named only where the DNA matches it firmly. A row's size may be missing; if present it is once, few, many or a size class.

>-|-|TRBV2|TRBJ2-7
CASSESGVSYEQYF
TGTGCCAGCAGTGAGTCAGGGGTCTCCTACGAGCAGTACTTC
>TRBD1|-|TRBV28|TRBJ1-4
CASSLSEGTGLEKLFF
TGTGCCAGCAGTTTATCTGAAGGGACAGGCCTAGAAAAACTGTTTTTT
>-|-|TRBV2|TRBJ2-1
CASRATSYNEQFF
TGTGCCAGCAGAGCGACCTCCTACAATGAGCAGTTCTTC
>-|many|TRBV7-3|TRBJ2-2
CASSLNGELFF
TGTGCCAGCAGCTTAAACGGGGAGCTGTTTTTT
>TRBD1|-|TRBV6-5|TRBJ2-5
CASSYVTGAGETQYF
TGTGCCAGCAGTTACGTGACAGGGGCCGGGGAGACCCAGTACTTC
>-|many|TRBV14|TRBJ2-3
CASSPLGATQYF
TGTGCCAGCAGCCCCCTTGGTGCTACGCAGTATTTT
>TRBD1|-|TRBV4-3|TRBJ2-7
CASSQDRTGNYEQYF
TGCGCCAGCAGCCAAGATAGGACAGGGAACTACGAGCAGTACTTC
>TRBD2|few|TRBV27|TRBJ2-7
CASSLSWAGEYEQYF
TGTGCCAGCAGTTTATCGTGGGCGGGAGAGTACGAGCAGTACTTC
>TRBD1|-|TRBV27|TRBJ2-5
CASRRTGGTQETQYF
TGTGCCAGCAGACGGACAGGGGGGACCCAGGAGACCCAGTACTTC
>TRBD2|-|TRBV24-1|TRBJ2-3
CATSVTSGRDRADTQYF
TGTGCCACCAGTGTGACTAGCGGGAGGGATCGAGCAGATACGCAGTATTTT
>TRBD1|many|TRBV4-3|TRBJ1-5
CASSKDRDPNQPQHF
TGCGCCAGCAGCAAGGACAGGGACCCCAATCAGCCCCAGCATTTT
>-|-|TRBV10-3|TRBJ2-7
CAIGDSVRGSYEQYF
TGTGCCATCGGGGATTCCGTCAGGGGCTCCTACGAGCAGTACTTC
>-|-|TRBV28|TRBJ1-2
CASSGLYGYTF
TGTGCCAGCAGTGGGCTTTATGGCTACACCTTC
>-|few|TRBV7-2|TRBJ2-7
CASSFRWGEQYF
TGTGCCAGCAGCTTTAGATGGGGCGAGCAGTACTTC
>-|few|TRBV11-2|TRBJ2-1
CASSLTPGLLNEQFF
TGTGCCAGCAGCTTGACCCCGGGACTTCTCAATGAGCAGTTCTTC
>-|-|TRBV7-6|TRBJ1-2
CASSPENGWNYGYTF
TGTGCCAGCAGCCCCGAGAATGGGTGGAACTATGGCTACACCTTC
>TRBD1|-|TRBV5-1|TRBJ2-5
CATRQGLQETQYF
TGCGCCACTAGACAGGGGCTCCAAGAGACCCAGTACTTC
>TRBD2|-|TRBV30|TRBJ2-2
CAGKREAAGELFF
TGTGCTGGAAAACGGGAGGCGGCCGGGGAGCTGTTTTTT
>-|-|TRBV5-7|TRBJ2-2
CAIGPGRVGVHTGELFF
TGTGCCATCGGCCCCGGGCGTGTCGGGGTACACACCGGGGAGCTGTTTTTT
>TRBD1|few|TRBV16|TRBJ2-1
CASSQYTGGEQFF
TGTGCCAGCAGCCAATATACAGGGGGTGAGCAGTTCTTC
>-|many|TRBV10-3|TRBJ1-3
CAITGSHSGNTIYF
TGTGCCATCACTGGCAGCCACTCTGGAAACACCATATATTTT
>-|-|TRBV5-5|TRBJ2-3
CGSTPGMGSRTTDTQYF
TGTGGCAGCACGCCCGGGATGGGGAGCAGAACCACAGATACGCAGTATTTT
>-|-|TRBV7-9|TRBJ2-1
CASRGGLTEQFF
TGTGCCAGCAGAGGAGGACTGACGGAGCAGTTCTTC
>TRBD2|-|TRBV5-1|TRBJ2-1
CASSSTSGGANEQFF
TGCGCCAGCAGCTCGACTAGCGGGGGGGCGAATGAGCAGTTCTTC
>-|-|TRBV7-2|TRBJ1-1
CASSLTSHTEAFF
TGTGCCAGCAGCCTTACATCCCACACTGAAGCTTTCTTT
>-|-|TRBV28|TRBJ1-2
CASSLSQGYYGYTF
TGTGCCAGCAGTTTATCCCAGGGGTACTATGGCTACACCTTC
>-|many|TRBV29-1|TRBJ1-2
CSVRNPNGYTF
TGCAGCGTTAGGAACCCGAATGGCTACACCTTC
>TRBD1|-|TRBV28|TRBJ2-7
CASSPAEGGRYEQYF
TGTGCCAGCAGCCCCGCAGAAGGGGGCAGGTACGAGCAGTACTTC